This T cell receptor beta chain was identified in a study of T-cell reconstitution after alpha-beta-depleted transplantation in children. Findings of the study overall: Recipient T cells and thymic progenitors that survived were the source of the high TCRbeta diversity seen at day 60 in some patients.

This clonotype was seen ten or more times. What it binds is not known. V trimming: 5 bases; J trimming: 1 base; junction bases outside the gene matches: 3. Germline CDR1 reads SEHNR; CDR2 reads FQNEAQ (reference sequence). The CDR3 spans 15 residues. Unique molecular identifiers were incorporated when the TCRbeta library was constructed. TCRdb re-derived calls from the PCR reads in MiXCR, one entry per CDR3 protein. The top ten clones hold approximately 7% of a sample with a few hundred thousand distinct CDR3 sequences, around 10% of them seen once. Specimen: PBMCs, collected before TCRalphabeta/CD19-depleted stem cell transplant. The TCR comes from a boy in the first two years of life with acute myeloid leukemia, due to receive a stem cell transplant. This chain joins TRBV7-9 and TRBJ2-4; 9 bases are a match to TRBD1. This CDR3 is CASSAGTGAKNIQYF. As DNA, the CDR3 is TGTGCCAGCAGCGCCGGGACAGGGGCCAAAAACATTCAGTACTTC.